These T cell receptor beta chains were read from a single sample in a study of cytomegalovirus exposure and HLA in healthy donors. Using immunoSEQ multiplex PCR, the repertoire was profiled, and TCRdb retains in-frame clones only, with some absent. The table has more than 85,000 clones, around 75% seen once. The sequenced material came from PBMCs. All receptors derive from a male donor in good health and CMV-seropositive. The CDR3 runs from the conserved cysteine through the conserved F or W. D genes are given only for firm matches. Clone sizes are given selectively: once, few, many, or a class where the clone is expanded.

TRBJ1-1 - 14 TRBV19 - CASSAQGVSTEAFF TGTGCCAGTAGTGCACAGGGCGTGAGCACTGAAGCTTTCTTT
TRBJ2-1 - 12 TRBV4-1 - CASRDTSGEQFF TGCGCCAGCAGGGACACATCGGGTGAGCAGTTCTTC
TRBJ2-5 TRBD1 16 TRBV9 - CASGGTGGSQGETQYF TGTGCCAGCGGGGGGACAGGGGGGAGTCAAGGAGAGACCCAGTACTTC
TRBJ2-2 - 14 TRBV2 many CASRAGQNTGELFF TGTGCCAGCAGGGCCGGACAGAACACCGGGGAGCTGTTTTTT
TRBJ2-5 - 15 TRBV4-3 few CASSQALGRGETQYF TGCGCCAGCAGCCAGGCTCTGGGACGGGGGGAGACCCAGTACTTC
TRBJ2-5 TRBD2 13 TRBV11-3 - CASSPGLAKTQYF TGTGCCAGCAGCCCGGGACTAGCGAAGACCCAGTACTTC
TRBJ1-2 TRBD1 13 TRBV29-1 - CRVTGGLNYGYTF TGCAGGGTGACAGGGGGTCTTAACTATGGCTACACCTTC
TRBJ1-6 - 16 TRBV4-2 - CASSQEVGGNNSPLHF TGTGCCAGCAGCCAAGAAGTCGGCGGGAATAATTCACCCCTCCACTTT
TRBJ1-1 - 14 TRBV11-3 - CASSQSPMNTEAFF TGTGCCAGCAGCCAGTCCCCCATGAACACTGAAGCTTTCTTT
TRBJ1-4 TRBD1 16 TRBV4-2 few CASSQERGTGDEKLFF TGTGCCAGCAGCCAAGAACGGGGGACAGGGGATGAAAAACTGTTTTTT
TRBJ2-7 - 15 TRBV6-6 - CASSYSDRPAFGQYF TGTGCCAGCAGTTACTCCGACAGGCCCGCTTTCGGGCAGTACTTC
TRBJ2-5 TRBD1 16 TRBV4-1 few CASSPSTGAHGETQYF TGCGCCAGCAGCCCCTCGACAGGGGCCCACGGGGAGACCCAGTACTTC
TRBJ2-3 - 15 TRBV25-1 - CASSTDRTRTDTQYF TGTGCCAGCAGCACAGACAGGACCCGCACAGATACGCAGTATTTT
TRBJ1-5 - 15 TRBV10-2 few CASAEEDRSNQPQHF TGCGCCAGCGCGGAGGAAGATCGAAGTAATCAGCCCCAGCATTTT
TRBJ1-4 TRBD1 15 TRBV25-1 - CASSEKGQGGEKLFF TGTGCCAGCAGTGAAAAAGGACAGGGCGGAGAAAAACTGTTTTTT
TRBJ2-5 - 16 TRBV5-1 - CASSERTAVRQETQYF TGCGCCAGCAGCGAGCGGACGGCCGTACGCCAAGAGACCCAGTACTTC
TRBJ1-1 TRBD1 15 TRBV7-9 - CASSLAARGRTEAFF TGTGCCAGCAGCTTAGCGGCCAGGGGGCGAACTGAAGCTTTCTTT
TRBJ1-2 TRBD1 16 TRBV6-5 few CASSYSFRTGGTGYTF TGTGCCAGCAGTTACTCGTTCAGGACAGGGGGCACTGGCTACACCTTC